This T cell receptor (beta chain) was sequenced during a study of response to subunit inactivated influenza vaccine. The trim removed 2 bases at V and 0 bases at J, leaving 2 bases unmatched. Germline V gene data show CDR1 as MNHNS and CDR2 as SASEGT. CDR3 length equals 16 residues. From the RT-PCR reads, TCRdb called clonotypes with MiXCR, one entry per CDR3 protein. This table holds about 540,000 distinct CDR3 sequences, 20% to 25% found once. These sequences were also reported in another study, on T cells expressing NK-cell markers. Turning to that study: 5'RACE template switching with UMIs produced the TCR beta cDNA. From sorted CD3+CD56+NKG2C+, CD3+CD56+NKG2C- and CD3+CD56-NKG2C+ T cells came the TCR beta repertoires. HCMV serostatus: seven of eight sequenced donors positive, one negative. There were a handful of donors in whom these clonotypes also led the CD3+CD56-NKG2C+ fraction. Uncertainty persisted over the HCMV specificity of expanded NKG2C+ T cell clones.

Sequenced here: CD4+ T cells sorted from PBMCs, sampled about 12 days after vaccination. This sequence joins TRBV6-1 and TRBJ2-1; 9 bases fit TRBD2. This receptor was identified in a man between 50 and 59 years old who received an inactivated influenza vaccine. The CDR3 reads CASSEYSGSSYNEQFF. The CDR3 DNA reads TGTGCCAGCAGTGAATATAGCGGGAGCTCCTACAATGAGCAGTTCTTC.